The subject of this entry is one T cell receptor beta chain. Its cognate antigen is unknown. This CDR3 region has 15 residues. Per the germline V gene, CDR1 is SGHNT and CDR2 is YYREEE (reference sequence). After removal of 4 bases from V and 5 bases from J, the junction contained 8 bases not matched to a gene. Every patient experienced relapse after autologous stem cell transplantation, and brentuximab vedotin exposure varied. This entry belongs to a study of PD-1 blockade in classical Hodgkin lymphoma. Study-wide points: When set against healthy donors, newly diagnosed patients were reported to show lower baseline TCR diversity.

Generated by immunoSEQ multiplex PCR, the TCRdb table keeps only in-frame clones and is missing some. The profile shows 10,000 to 15,000 clones, roughly 77% of them singletons. This TCR derives from a human donor with classical Hodgkin lymphoma. Sequencing used peripheral blood mononuclear cells (PBMCs), obtained at baseline. The chain couples TRBV5-4 to TRBJ2-1; 8 bases agree with TRBD1. The CDR3 DNA follows: TGTGCCAGCAGCCAAGGACAGGGACCAAACAATGAGCAGTTCTTC. Its translation is CASSQGQGPNNEQFF.